The 9 T cell receptor beta chains in this list originate from one sample, sequenced in a study of shared clonotypes between healthy human individuals. The method was immunoSEQ multiplex PCR; TCRdb's version includes in-frame clones alone and lacks a portion of them. In the table there are nearly 2 million clones, about 95% of which are singletons. CD45RO negativity and positive selection for CCR7 defined naive CD8 cells, a population that excluded terminally differentiated effector memory CD45RA+ cells. The sequenced sample was naive CD8+ T cells sorted from blood. These receptors were obtained from a man between 18 and 29 years old in good health.

The chain is built from TRBV5-4 and TRBJ2-7; D might be TRBD2 (5 bases). Germline CDR1 is SGHNT and CDR2 is YYREEE (reference sequence). V was trimmed by 0 bases and J by 5 bases, leaving 12 bases between them. The CDR3 has 14 residues. The CDR3 loop is CASSLAGSFNEQYF. CDR3 coding DNA: TGTGCCAGCAGCTTGGCGGGGTCCTTCAACGAGCAGTACTTC.

The rearrangement links TRBV19 to TRBJ2-7; D is unresolved. V was clipped by 5 bases and J by 2 bases, with 16 bases between them. Germline-derived CDR1 and CDR2 are LNHDA and SQIVND (reference sequence). CDR3 length: 15 amino acids. CDR3 nucleotide sequence: TGTGCCAGTAGTTCACTCGATCATAACCCCTACGAGCAGTACTTC. The encoded protein is CASSSLDHNPYEQYF.

Note on this clone: Other DNA sequences of this sample code for an identical CDR3. This chain joins TRBV9 and TRBJ1-3; D unclear. The CDR3 spans 14 residues. Per the germline V gene, CDR1 is SGDLS and CDR2 is YYNGEE. V lost 3 bases to trimming and J lost 1 base, with 8 bases between them. CDR3 sequence reads: CASSGADSGNTIYF. Here the CDR3 DNA reads TGTGCCAGCAGCGGGGCCGATTCTGGAAACACCATATATTTT.

V is TRBV7-9 and J is TRBJ2-1, with D possibly TRBD1 on 6 matching bases. Germline CDR1 reads SEHNR; CDR2 reads FQNEAQ (reference sequence). Trimming shortened V by 4 bases and J by 6 bases, and 13 bases separated the two germline ends. The CDR3 has 14 amino acids. CDR3 residues: CASSSLDRFNEQFF. The CDR3 coding sequence is TGTGCCAGCAGCTCCTTGGACAGATTCAATGAGCAGTTCTTC.

Regarding this clone: The same CDR3 arises from other DNA sequences in this sample as well. The CDR3 DNA reads as TGTGCCAGCAGCTTAGGCACGAATTACAATGAGCAGTTCTTC. It yields the protein CASSLGTNYNEQFF. The chain employs TRBV11-2 and TRBJ2-1; the D is unclear. Trimming removed 1 base from V and 4 bases from J, with 8 bases in between. The CDR3 covers 14 residues. Germline lookup yields CDR1 SGHAT and CDR2 FQNNGV.

The chain has TRBV5-6 and TRBJ2-1; 10 positions match TRBD2. The CDR3 covers 17 residues. Per the germline V gene, CDR1 is SGHDT and CDR2 is YYEEEE. V lost 0 bases, J lost 7 bases, and 10 bases stayed unmatched. CDR3 protein: CASSLAGSGGRGNEQFF. The CDR3 nucleotides are TGTGCCAGCAGCTTGGCCGGTAGCGGGGGGCGAGGGAATGAGCAGTTCTTC.

The V gene is TRBV9, the J gene TRBJ1-1; 7 nucleotides line up with TRBD1. CDR3 length: 14 amino acids. Germline loops: CDR1 SGDLS, CDR2 YYNGEE. V trimming: 3 bases; J trimming: 4 bases; junction bases outside the gene matches: 6. The CDR3 region is CASSDPDRSTEAFF. The CDR3 DNA reads as TGTGCCAGCAGCGATCCGGACAGGAGCACTGAAGCTTTCTTT.

V gene TRBV10-3 combines with J gene TRBJ2-7; tentatively, D is TRBD2 (5 bases). This CDR3 region has 15 residues. The germline V gene has CDR1 ENHRY and CDR2 SYGVKD. V was cut by 3 bases and J by 2 bases, with 14 bases left in between. The CDR3 nucleotides are TGTGCCATCAGTGAAGATCGGGGTGATACCTACGAGCAGTACTTC. This codes for CAISEDRGDTYEQYF.

This sequence joins TRBV28 and TRBJ2-2; D may match TRBD1 or TRBD2 (5 bases each). V was clipped by 11 bases and J by 0 bases, with 13 bases between them. This CDR3 is 14 amino acids long. Germline V gene sequence: CDR1 MDHEN, CDR2 SYDVKM. CDR3 in amino acids: CACRDPPNTGELFF. The CDR3, as DNA: TGTGCCTGCCGGGACCCGCCGAACACCGGGGAGCTGTTTTTT.